A single sample gave rise to the 16 T cell receptor beta chains below, sequenced in a study of T cells expressing NK-cell markers. TCRdb reanalyzed the 5' RACE reads and collapses them to one entry per CDR3 protein, without DNA. Recorded for this sample: fewer than 550,000 distinct CDR3 sequences. The sequencing sample was made of blood T cells: a sorted CD56 or NKG2C T cell subset, CD4+ or CD8+ T cells, or bulk PBMC T cells (not recorded which). These receptors all come from a woman between 45 and 65 years old in good health.

The V and J genes are TRBV10-3 and TRBJ2-7; no DNA is available, so the TRBD1 call from TCRdb remains unchecked. This CDR3 region has 14 residues. Germline CDR1 reads ENHRY; CDR2 reads SYGVKD. This CDR3 reads CAIAARTESYEQYF.

The rearrangement joins TRBV5-5 to TRBJ1-1. CDR1 and CDR2 from the germline V gene are SGHKS and YYEKEE (reference sequence). The CDR3 extends over 14 amino acids. This CDR3 is CASSLEFMSTEAFF.

The J gene is TRBJ2-5, the V gene TRBV7-9; TCRdb designates TRBD1, a call that cannot be tested without DNA. The germline V gene encodes CDR1 SEHNR and CDR2 FQNEAQ (reference sequence). The CDR3 covers 14 residues. The CDR3: CASAPGEYQETQYF.

The gene calls are TRBV6-6 and TRBJ2-5; the TRBD2 assignment by TCRdb is unverifiable without DNA. Germline assignment: CDR1 MNHNY and CDR2 SVGAGI (reference sequence). There are 14 residues in the CDR3. The CDR3 region is CASRGLAISETQYF.

V is TRBV12-3 or TRBV12-4 and J is TRBJ2-5. The CDR3 spans 14 residues. CDR3 in amino acids: CASSRRQRVETQYF.

The V call is TRBV4-1, the J call TRBJ2-7; TCRdb returns TRBD1, unconfirmable since there is no DNA. Per the germline V gene, CDR1 is MGHRA and CDR2 is YSYEKL. CDR3 length equals 17 residues. CDR3 sequence: CASSQDGQGTNSYEQYF.

The genes are TRBV12-3 or TRBV12-4 and TRBJ2-2; TCRdb names TRBD2, which stays unverified in the absence of DNA. The CDR3 contains 15 residues. The CDR3 sequence is CASSLLSGSLGELFF.

CDR3 amino acids: CASSPPGRVGEEQYF. This sequence joins TRBV18 and TRBJ2-7; as DNA is missing, the TRBD1 call by TCRdb cannot be tested. The CDR3 consists of 15 residues. CDR1 KGHSH and CDR2 LQKENI come from the germline V gene.

The V call is TRBV7-7, the J call TRBJ2-5. From germline, CDR1 is SSHAT and CDR2 FNYEAQ (reference sequence). The CDR3 has 15 amino acids. CDR3: CASSLAAGDQETQYF. The variable domain in full, completed from reference TRBV7-7 and TRBJ2-5, reads GAGVSQSPRYKVTKRGQDVTLRCDPISSHATLYWYQQALGQGPEFLTYFNYEAQPDKSGLPSDRFSAERPEGSISTLTIQRTEQRDSAMYRCASSLAAGDQETQYFGPGTRLLVL.

The chain joins TRBV5-4 to TRBJ2-5; TCRdb selects TRBD2, and the lack of DNA leaves this call unchecked. Germline V gene lookup returns CDR1 SGHNT and CDR2 YYREEE (reference sequence). The CDR3 loop spans 20 amino acids. CDR3 sequence reads: CASSNKAGGLSERGGETQYF.

CDR3 protein: CASGRSPTGNTIYF. This chain links TRBV19 with TRBJ1-3. Germline lookup yields CDR1 LNHDA and CDR2 SQIVND (reference sequence). The CDR3 covers 14 residues.

CDR3 residues: CASSLDLNSKNIQYF. The V gene is TRBV7-9, the J gene TRBJ2-4. This CDR3 has 15 amino acids. Germline loops: CDR1 SEHNR, CDR2 FQNEAQ (reference sequence).

The chain is built from TRBV20-1 and TRBJ2-5; TCRdb indicates TRBD2, and absent DNA this call remains unverified. Germline assignment: CDR1 DFQATT and CDR2 SNEGSKA (reference sequence). This CDR3 spans 14 amino acids. This CDR3 is CSADSGRPQETQYF.

The chain uses TRBV12-3 or TRBV12-4 and TRBJ2-3. This CDR3 comprises 14 residues. CDR3 sequence reads: CASSTTRGTDTQYF.

The gene calls are TRBV7-2 and TRBJ2-7; TCRdb lists TRBD2, though no DNA is available to test this call. Germline lookup yields CDR1 SGHTA and CDR2 FQGNSA. CDR3 size: 16 residues. CDR3: CASSSRTSGSIYEQYF.

The chain couples TRBV15 to TRBJ2-7. There are 14 residues in the CDR3. CDR1 is LNHNV, CDR2 YYDKDF, per germline (reference sequence). The CDR3 protein is CATSRVQVRSEQYF.